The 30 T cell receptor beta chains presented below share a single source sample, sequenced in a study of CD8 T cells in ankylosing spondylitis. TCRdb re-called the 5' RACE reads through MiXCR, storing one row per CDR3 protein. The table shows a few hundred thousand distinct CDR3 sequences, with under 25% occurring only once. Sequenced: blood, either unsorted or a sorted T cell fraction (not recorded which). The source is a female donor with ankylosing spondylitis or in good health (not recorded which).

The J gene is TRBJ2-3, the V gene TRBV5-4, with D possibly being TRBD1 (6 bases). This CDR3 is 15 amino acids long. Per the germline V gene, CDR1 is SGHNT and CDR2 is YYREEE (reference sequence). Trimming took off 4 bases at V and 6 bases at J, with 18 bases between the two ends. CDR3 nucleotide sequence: TGTGCCAGCAGCGTTGGGGGAGCTGGGGGCGATACGCAGTATTTT. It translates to CASSVGGAGGDTQYF.

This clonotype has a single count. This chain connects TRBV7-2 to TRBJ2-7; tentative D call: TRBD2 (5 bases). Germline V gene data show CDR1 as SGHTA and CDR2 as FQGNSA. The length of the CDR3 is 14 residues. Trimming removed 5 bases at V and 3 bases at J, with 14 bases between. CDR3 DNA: TGTGCCAGCAGCCCCCCCGGGATAAACTACGAGCAGTACTTC. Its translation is CASSPPGINYEQYF.

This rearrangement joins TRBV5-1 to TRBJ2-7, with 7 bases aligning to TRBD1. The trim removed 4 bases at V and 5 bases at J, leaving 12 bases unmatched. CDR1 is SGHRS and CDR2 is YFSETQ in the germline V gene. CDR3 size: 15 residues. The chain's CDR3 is CASSTGRQGVNEQYF. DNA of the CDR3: TGCGCCAGCAGCACCGGGCGGCAGGGGGTCAACGAGCAGTACTTC. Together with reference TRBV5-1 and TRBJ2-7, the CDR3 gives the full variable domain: KAGVTQTPRYLIKTRGQQVTLSCSPISGHRSVSWYQQTPGQGLQFLFEYFSETQRNKGNFPGRFSGRQFSNSRSEMNVSTLELGDSALYLCASSTGRQGVNEQYFGPGTRLTVT.

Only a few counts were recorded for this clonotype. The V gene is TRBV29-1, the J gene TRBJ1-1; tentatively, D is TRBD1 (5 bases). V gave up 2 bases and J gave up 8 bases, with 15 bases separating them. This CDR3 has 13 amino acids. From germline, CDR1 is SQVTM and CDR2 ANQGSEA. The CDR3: CSVERLTGGEAFF. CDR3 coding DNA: TGCAGCGTTGAAAGGTTAACGGGGGGAGAAGCTTTCTTT.

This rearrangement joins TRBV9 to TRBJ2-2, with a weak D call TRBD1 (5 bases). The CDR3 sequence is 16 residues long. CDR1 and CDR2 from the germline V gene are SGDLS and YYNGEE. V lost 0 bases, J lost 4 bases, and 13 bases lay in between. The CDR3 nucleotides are TGTGCCAGCAGCGTAGTGTCGGCTAGGGGCACCGGGGAGCTGTTTTTT. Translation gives CASSVVSARGTGELFF.

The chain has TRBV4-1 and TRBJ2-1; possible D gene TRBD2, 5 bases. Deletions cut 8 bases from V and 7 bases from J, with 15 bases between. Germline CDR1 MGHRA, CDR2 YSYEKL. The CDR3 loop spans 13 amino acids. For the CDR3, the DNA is TGCGCCAGCTCTAAGCCCCCGGGGAATGAGCAGTTCTTC. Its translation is CASSKPPGNEQFF.

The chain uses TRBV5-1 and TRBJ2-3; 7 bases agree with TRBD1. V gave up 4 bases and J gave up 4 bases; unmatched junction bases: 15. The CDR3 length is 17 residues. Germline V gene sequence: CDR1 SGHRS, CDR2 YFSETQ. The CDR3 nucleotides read TGCGCCAGCAGCCACCCTCGGCGACAGGGATCCGCAGATACGCAGTATTTT. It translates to CASSHPRRQGSADTQYF.

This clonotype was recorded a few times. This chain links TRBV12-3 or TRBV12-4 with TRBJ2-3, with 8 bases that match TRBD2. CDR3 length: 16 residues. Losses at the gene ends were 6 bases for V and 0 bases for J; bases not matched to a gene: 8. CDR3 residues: CASSPWTSSSTDTQYF. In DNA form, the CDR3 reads TGTGCCAGCAGCCCCTGGACTAGCAGCAGCACAGATACGCAGTATTTT.

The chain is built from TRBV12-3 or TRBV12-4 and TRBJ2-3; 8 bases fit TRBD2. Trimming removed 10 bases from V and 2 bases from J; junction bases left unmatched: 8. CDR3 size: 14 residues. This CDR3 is CATKPAGATDTQYF. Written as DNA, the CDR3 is TGTGCCACAAAACCAGCGGGAGCCACAGATACGCAGTATTTT.

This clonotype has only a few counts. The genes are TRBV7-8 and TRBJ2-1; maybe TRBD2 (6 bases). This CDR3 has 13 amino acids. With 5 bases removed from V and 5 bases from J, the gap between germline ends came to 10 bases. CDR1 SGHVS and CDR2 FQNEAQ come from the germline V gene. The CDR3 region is CASSQGLNNEQFF. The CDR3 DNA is TGTGCCAGCAGCCAGGGACTCAACAATGAGCAGTTCTTC. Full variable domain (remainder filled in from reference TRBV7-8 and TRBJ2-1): GAGVSQSPRYKVAKRGQDVALRCDPISGHVSLFWYQQALGQGPEFLTYFQNEAQLDKSGLPSDRFFAERPEGSVSTLKIQRTQQEDSAVYLCASSQGLNNEQFFGPGTRLTVL.

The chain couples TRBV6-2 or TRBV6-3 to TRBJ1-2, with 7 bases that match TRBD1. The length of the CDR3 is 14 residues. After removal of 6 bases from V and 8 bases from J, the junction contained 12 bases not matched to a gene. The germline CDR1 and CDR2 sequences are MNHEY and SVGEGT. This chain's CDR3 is CASRDRQGRYGYTF. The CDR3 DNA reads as TGTGCCAGCAGGGATAGACAGGGTCGGTACGGCTACACCTTC.

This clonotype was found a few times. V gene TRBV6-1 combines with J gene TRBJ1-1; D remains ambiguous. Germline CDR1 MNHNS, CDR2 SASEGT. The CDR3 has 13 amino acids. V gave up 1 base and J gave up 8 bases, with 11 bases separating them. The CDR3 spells CASSEVGPGEAFF. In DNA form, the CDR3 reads TGTGCCAGCAGTGAAGTGGGCCCCGGGGAAGCTTTCTTT.

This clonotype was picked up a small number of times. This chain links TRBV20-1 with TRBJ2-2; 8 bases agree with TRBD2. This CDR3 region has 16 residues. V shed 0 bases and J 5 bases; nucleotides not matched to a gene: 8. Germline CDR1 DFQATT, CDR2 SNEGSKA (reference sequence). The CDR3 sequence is CSARDLSGRLTGELFF. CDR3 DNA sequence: TGCAGTGCTAGAGATCTAAGCGGGAGATTAACCGGGGAGCTGTTTTTT.

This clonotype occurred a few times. CDR3 protein: CASSQQVKVEQFF. DNA for the CDR3: TGTGCCAGCAGCCAGCAGGTAAAGGTTGAGCAGTTCTTC. V and J are TRBV2 and TRBJ2-1, with unresolved D. This CDR3 is built from 13 residues. V lost 6 bases and J 9 bases, leaving 15 bases between the germline ends. Germline CDR1 and CDR2: SNHLY and FYNNEI. Supplemented by reference TRBV2 and TRBJ2-1, the full variable domain reads EPEVTQTPSHQVTQMGQEVILRCVPISNHLYFYWYRQILGQKVEFLVSFYNNEISEKSEIFDDQFSVERPDGSNFTLKIRSTKLEDSAMYFCASSQQVKVEQFFGPGTRLTVL.

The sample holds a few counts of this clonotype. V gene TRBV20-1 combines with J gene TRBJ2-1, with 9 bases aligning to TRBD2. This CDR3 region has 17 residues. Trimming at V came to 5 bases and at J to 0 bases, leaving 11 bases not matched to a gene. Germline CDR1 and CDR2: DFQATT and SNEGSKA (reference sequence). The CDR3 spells CSAWTSELTLSYNEQFF. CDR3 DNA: TGCAGTGCTTGGACTAGCGAACTAACTCTCTCCTACAATGAGCAGTTCTTC.

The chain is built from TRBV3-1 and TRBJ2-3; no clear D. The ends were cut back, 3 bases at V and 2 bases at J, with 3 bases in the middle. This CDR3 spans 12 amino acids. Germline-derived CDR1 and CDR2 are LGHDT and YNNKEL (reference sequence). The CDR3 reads CASSHSTDTQYF. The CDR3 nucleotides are TGTGCCAGCAGCCACTCCACAGATACGCAGTATTTT.

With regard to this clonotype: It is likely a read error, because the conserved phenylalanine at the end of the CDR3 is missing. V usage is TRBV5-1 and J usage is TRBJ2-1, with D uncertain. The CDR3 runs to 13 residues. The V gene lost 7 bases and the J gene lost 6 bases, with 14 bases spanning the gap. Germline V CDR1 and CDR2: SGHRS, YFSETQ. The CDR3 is CASGPNQSNEQFL. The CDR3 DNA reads TGCGCCAGCGGACCGAACCAGAGCAATGAGCAGTTCCTC.

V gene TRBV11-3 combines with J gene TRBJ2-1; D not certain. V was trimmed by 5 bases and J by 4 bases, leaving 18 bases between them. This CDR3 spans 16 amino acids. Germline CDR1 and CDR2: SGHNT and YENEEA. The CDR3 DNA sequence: TGTGCCAGCAGCCCTCGAGGCCCCGTGGGATACAATGAGCAGTTCTTC. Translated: CASSPRGPVGYNEQFF.

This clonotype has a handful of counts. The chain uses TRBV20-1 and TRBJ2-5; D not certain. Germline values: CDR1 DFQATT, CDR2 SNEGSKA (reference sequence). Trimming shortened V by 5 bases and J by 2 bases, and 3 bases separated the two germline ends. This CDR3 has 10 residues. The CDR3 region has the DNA TGCAGTGCTTTACAAGAGACCCAGTACTTC. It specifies CSALQETQYF.

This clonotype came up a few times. CDR3 protein: CASSYSTKGQGYIQYF. CDR3 in DNA: TGTGCCAGCAGTTACTCGACAAAGGGACAGGGATACATTCAGTACTTC. V and J are TRBV6-5 and TRBJ2-4, with TRBD1 matching 9 bases. The CDR3 has 16 residues. The V gene's germline CDR1 is MNHEY and CDR2 SVGAGI. Trimming removed 0 bases from V and 8 bases from J; junction bases left unmatched: 8.

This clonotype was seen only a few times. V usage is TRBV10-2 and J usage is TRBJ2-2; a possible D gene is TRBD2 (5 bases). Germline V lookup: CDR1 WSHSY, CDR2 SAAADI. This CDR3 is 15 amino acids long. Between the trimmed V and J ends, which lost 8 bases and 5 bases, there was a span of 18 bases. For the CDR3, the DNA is TGCGCCAGCGGACGACTAAGTGGTGGAACCGGGGAGCTGTTTTTT. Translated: CASGRLSGGTGELFF.

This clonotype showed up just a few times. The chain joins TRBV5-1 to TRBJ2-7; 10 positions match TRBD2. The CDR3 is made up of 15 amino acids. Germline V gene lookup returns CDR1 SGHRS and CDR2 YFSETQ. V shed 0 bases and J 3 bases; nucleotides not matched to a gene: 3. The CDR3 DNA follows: TGCGCCAGCAGCTTGGATCCTAGCGGGAGCTACGAGCAGTACTTC. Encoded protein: CASSLDPSGSYEQYF.

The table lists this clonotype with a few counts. CDR3 sequence reads: CAIQDRSGEQYF. CDR3 DNA sequence: TGTGCCATTCAGGACAGGTCTGGCGAGCAGTACTTC. The V and J genes are TRBV7-9 and TRBJ2-7; the match to TRBD1 covers 7 bases. CDR3 length equals 12 residues. Germline lookup yields CDR1 SEHNR and CDR2 FQNEAQ (reference sequence). The V and J ends lost 10 bases and 6 bases, in that order; junction bases with no gene match: 9.

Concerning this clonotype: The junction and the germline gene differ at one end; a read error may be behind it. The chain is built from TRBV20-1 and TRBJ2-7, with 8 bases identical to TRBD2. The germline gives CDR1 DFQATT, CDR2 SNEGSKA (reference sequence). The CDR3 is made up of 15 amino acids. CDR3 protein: CCAGEGTSGSYEQYF. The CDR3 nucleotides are TGCTGTGCTGGCGAAGGAACTAGCGGTTCCTACGAGCAGTACTTC.

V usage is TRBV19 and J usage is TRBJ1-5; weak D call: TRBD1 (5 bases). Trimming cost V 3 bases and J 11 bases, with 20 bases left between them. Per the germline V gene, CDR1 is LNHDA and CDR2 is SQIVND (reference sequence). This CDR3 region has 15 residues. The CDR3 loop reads CASSIGAGLSPTQHF. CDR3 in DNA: TGTGCCAGTAGTATCGGGGCGGGCCTCTCACCGACCCAGCATTTT.

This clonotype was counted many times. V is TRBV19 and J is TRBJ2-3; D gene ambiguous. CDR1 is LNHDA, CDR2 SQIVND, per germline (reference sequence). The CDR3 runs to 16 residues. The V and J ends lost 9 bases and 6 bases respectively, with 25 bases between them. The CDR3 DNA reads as TGTGCCAGCAAGAACCCGGGCCAAACTCCGGCCGATACGCAGTATTTT. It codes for CASKNPGQTPADTQYF.

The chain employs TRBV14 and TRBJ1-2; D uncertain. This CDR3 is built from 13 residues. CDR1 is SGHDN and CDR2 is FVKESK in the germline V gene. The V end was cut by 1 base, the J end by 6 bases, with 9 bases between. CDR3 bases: TGTGCCAGCAGCCAAGTCCGGACTCATGGCTACACCTTC. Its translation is CASSQVRTHGYTF.

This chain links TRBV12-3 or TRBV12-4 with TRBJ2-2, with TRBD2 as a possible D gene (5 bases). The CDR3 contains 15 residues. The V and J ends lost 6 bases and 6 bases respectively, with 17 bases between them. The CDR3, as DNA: TGTGCCAGCAGACTAGGGAGTAGCATGGCCGGGGAGCTGTTTTTT. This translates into CASRLGSSMAGELFF.

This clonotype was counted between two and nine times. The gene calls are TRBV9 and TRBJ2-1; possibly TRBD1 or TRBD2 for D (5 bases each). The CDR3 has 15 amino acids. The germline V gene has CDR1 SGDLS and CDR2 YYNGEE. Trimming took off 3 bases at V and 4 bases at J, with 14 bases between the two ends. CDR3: CASSAPGRHYNEQFF. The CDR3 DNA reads TGTGCCAGCAGCGCCCCGGGACGGCATTACAATGAGCAGTTCTTC.

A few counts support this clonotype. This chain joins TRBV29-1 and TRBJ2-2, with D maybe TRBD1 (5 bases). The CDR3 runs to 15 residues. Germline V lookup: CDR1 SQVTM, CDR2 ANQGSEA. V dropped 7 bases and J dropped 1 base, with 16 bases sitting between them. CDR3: CSGRDSLMNTGELFF. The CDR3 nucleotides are TGCAGCGGGCGCGACAGCTTGATGAACACCGGGGAGCTGTTTTTT.